This T cell receptor beta chain was sequenced in a study of CD8+ T cells in alopecia areata. Treatment noted: oral pan-JAK inhibitor, 5-10 mg twice daily. The study team obtained lesional scalp punch biopsies and peripheral blood from alopecia areata patients. The sequencing template was cDNA reverse transcribed from extracted RNA. Sequencing used immunoSEQ multiplex PCR; TCRdb keeps in-frame clones, though not all of them. This sample carries approximately 110,000 clones, roughly three fifths of them seen once, and the ten largest clones take less than 15%. This CDR3 has 17 residues. Germline assignment: CDR1 GTSNPN and CDR2 SVGIG (reference sequence). Trimming left V 1 base short and J 1 base short, with 19 bases between.

This TCR was recovered from a human donor with alopecia areata. Sequenced here: CD8+ T cells sorted from blood, sampled at week 24, from a patient treated with tofacitinib. The genes are TRBV30 and TRBJ1-1; weak D call: TRBD1 (6 bases). This CDR3 is CAWSAPGLADRNTEAFF. CDR3 bases: TGTGCCTGGAGTGCACCAGGGTTGGCGGACAGGAACACTGAAGCTTTCTTT.